Listed here are 27 T cell receptor beta chains from one sample, sequenced in a study of STAT3 mutations in large granular lymphocyte leukemia. Findings and limits, study-wide: At least one immunodominant TCR beta clonotype appeared in every T-cell large granular lymphocyte leukemia patient.

Some clones are missing from TCRdb's copy, which holds only in-frame ones; the method was immunoSEQ multiplex PCR. The sample has 30,000 to 45,000 clones, 70% to 90% seen once. Antigen specificity for these receptors is unknown. Sequenced input: PBMCs. The receptors here all came from a human donor with T large granular lymphocyte leukemia. Some clones in this sample may be carry-over from other donors' samples.

This clone appeared a few times. The chain links TRBV6-1 to TRBJ2-7; TRBD1 matches at 7 bases. The CDR3 runs to 12 residues. The germline V gene has CDR1 MNHNS and CDR2 SASEGT. The ends lost 6 bases at V and 2 bases at J; junction bases unmatched: 1. The CDR3 coding sequence is TGTGCCAGCAGGGACAGGCCCTACGAGCAGTACGTC. Translating it yields CASRDRPYEQYV.

The chain employs TRBV5-6 and TRBJ2-1, with no clear D. The germline CDR1 and CDR2 sequences are SGHDT and YYEEEE. Trimming left V 7 bases short and J 7 bases short, with 9 bases between. This CDR3 has 11 residues. DNA for the CDR3: TGTGCCAGCGGCCTGGGGAATGAGCAGTTCTTC. Protein sequence: CASGLGNEQFF.

The chain joins TRBV2 to TRBJ2-3; the D gene is possibly TRBD2 (5 bases). The CDR3 consists of 14 residues. Trimming left V 7 bases short and J 5 bases short, with 16 bases between. Germline CDR1 is SNHLY and CDR2 is FYNNEI. The CDR3: CASTGVGAVDTQYF. The CDR3 DNA sequence: TGTGCCAGCACCGGAGTTGGAGCGGTAGATACGCAGTATTTT.

This clone was observed once. The rearrangement joins TRBV7-9 to TRBJ2-5; 10 nucleotides match TRBD2. Germline assignment: CDR1 SEHNR and CDR2 FQNEAQ (reference sequence). The CDR3 consists of 17 residues. With 5 bases clipped from V and 1 base from J, the junction kept 10 bases outside the gene matches. DNA of the CDR3: TGTGCCAGCAGCCCACATCTGGGACTAGCGTCCCAAGAGACCCAGTACTTC. Translation gives CASSPHLGLASQETQYF.

This sequence joins TRBV30 and TRBJ1-6, with TRBD1 as a possible D gene (5 bases). The germline V gene encodes CDR1 GTSNPN and CDR2 SVGIG (reference sequence). V was pared by 3 bases and J by 10 bases, with 16 bases between. The CDR3 sequence is 14 residues long. Here the CDR3 reads CAWSEPWRGSPLHF. CDR3 sequence (DNA): TGTGCCTGGAGCGAACCCTGGCGGGGGTCACCCCTCCACTTT.

This clone was detected only once. The V and J genes are TRBV6-1 and TRBJ2-7, with D possibly being TRBD1 (6 bases). Looked up from germline, CDR1 is MNHNS and CDR2 is SASEGT. This CDR3 spans 18 amino acids. Trimming cost V 4 bases and J 4 bases, with 26 bases left between them. As DNA, the CDR3 is TGTGCCAGCAGTGGGGCATCAGGGGAAGGACCGAGGTCATACGAGCAGTACGTC. It yields the protein CASSGASGEGPRSYEQYV.

The chain is built from TRBV11-1 and TRBJ2-3, with 11 bases identical to TRBD2. Looked up from germline, CDR1 is SGHAT and CDR2 is FQDESV (reference sequence). V lost 3 bases, J lost 0 bases, and 2 bases stayed unmatched. The CDR3 length is 16 residues. The CDR3 is CASSFRTSGSTDTQYF. CDR3 bases: TGTGCCAGCAGCTTCCGGACTAGCGGGAGCACAGATACGCAGTATTTT. Looking up the rest from reference TRBV11-1 and TRBJ2-3 gives the full variable domain: EAEVAQSPRYKITEKSQAVAFWCDPISGHATLYWYRQILGQGPELLVQFQDESVVDDSQLPKDRFSAERLKGVDSTLKIQPAELGDSAMYLCASSFRTSGSTDTQYFGPGTRLTVL.

This rearrangement joins TRBV28 to TRBJ2-7; D is uncertain. From germline, CDR1 is MDHEN and CDR2 SYDVKM. The CDR3 is made up of 13 amino acids. Trimming took 4 bases from V and 6 from J, leaving 13 bases between them. CDR3 region: CASSYGSRLEQYV. The CDR3 region has the DNA TGTGCCAGCAGTTACGGCAGCCGCCTCGAGCAGTACGTC.

V and J are TRBV19 and TRBJ1-5, with TRBD1 matching 7 bases. V was clipped by 5 bases and J by 5 bases; unmatched bases: 6. The CDR3 is made up of 14 amino acids. Germline lookup yields CDR1 LNHDA and CDR2 SQIVND (reference sequence). CDR3 coding DNA: TGTGCCAGTAGTGTTACAGGGGTCCATCAGCCCCAGCATTTT. Its protein is CASSVTGVHQPQHF.

This chain joins TRBV2 and TRBJ1-2, with TRBD1 matching over 7 bases. Trimming at V came to 6 bases and at J to 0 bases, leaving 4 bases not matched to a gene. The CDR3 has 14 residues. Per germline, CDR1 SNHLY and CDR2 FYNNEI. CDR3 sequence (DNA): TGTGCCAGCAGGGTTGGACAGGCTAACTATGGCTACACCTTC. Its protein product is CASRVGQANYGYTF.

A few counts support this clone. The rearrangement links TRBV5-1 to TRBJ1-5; 7 bases agree with TRBD1. Germline V gene sequence: CDR1 SGHRS, CDR2 YFSETQ. Trimming cost V 4 bases and J 8 bases; bases outside gene matches: 12. The CDR3 contains 15 residues. The CDR3 DNA reads as TGCGCCAGCAGCCCAGGGGGGGGGCGGATCGAGCCCCAGCATTTT. Translating gives CASSPGGGRIEPQHF.

The chain recombines TRBV2 with TRBJ1-2; D gene ambiguous. Deletions cut 0 bases from V and 0 bases from J, with 8 bases between. Germline CDR1 and CDR2: SNHLY and FYNNEI. The CDR3 contains 15 residues. CDR3 sequence: CASSEATLANYGYTF. CDR3 sequence (DNA): TGTGCCAGCAGTGAAGCTACCTTAGCTAACTATGGCTACACCTTC.

This sequence joins TRBV27 and TRBJ1-2; D is unclear. Per the germline V gene, CDR1 is MNHEY and CDR2 is SMNVEV (reference sequence). This CDR3 is 13 amino acids long. V was pared by 3 bases and J by 8 bases, with 13 bases between. CDR3 nucleotide sequence: TGTGCCAGCAGTTTGGGAAAGGCGTGGGGCTACACCTTC. This translates into CASSLGKAWGYTF.

This clone appeared once. V and J are TRBV28 and TRBJ1-2; no definite D call. The CDR3 spans 14 residues. Trimming left V 6 bases short and J 1 base short, with 12 bases between. Germline CDR1 MDHEN, CDR2 SYDVKM. The CDR3 reads CASRPSQLNYGYTF. CDR3 nucleotide sequence: TGTGCCAGCAGGCCGTCCCAACTTAACTATGGCTACACCTTC.

The V call is TRBV18, the J call TRBJ2-7; TRBD2 is a possible D gene (5 bases). The CDR3 totals 14 residues. Trimming shortened V by 4 bases and J by 2 bases, and 12 bases separated the two germline ends. Germline values: CDR1 KGHSH, CDR2 LQKENI. DNA of the CDR3: TGTGCCAGCTCACTCCTCGGGGTACCCTACGAGCAGTACGTC. Its protein product is CASSLLGVPYEQYV.

The chain combines TRBV6-6 with TRBJ1-1, with 8 positions matching TRBD1. This CDR3 has 16 amino acids. J was trimmed by 4 bases and V by 7 bases; bases with no gene match: 14. Per germline, CDR1 MNHNY and CDR2 SVGAGI (reference sequence). The DNA of the CDR3 is TGTGCCAGCATTCTCAGGGGGCAGGCCGGGAGCACTGAAGCTTTCTTT. It specifies CASILRGQAGSTEAFF.

The gene calls are TRBV28 and TRBJ1-3; a possible D gene is TRBD1 (5 bases). The germline V gene encodes CDR1 MDHEN and CDR2 SYDVKM. The V end was cut by 0 bases, the J end by 2 bases, with 14 bases between. This CDR3 is 17 amino acids long. CDR3 protein: CASSLWWRQGAGNTIYF. For the CDR3, the DNA is TGTGCCAGCAGTTTATGGTGGCGGCAGGGCGCTGGAAACACCATATATTTT. Looking up the rest from reference TRBV28 and TRBJ1-3 gives the full variable domain: DVKVTQSSRYLVKRTGEKVFLECVQDMDHENMFWYRQDPGLGLRLIYFSYDVKMKEKGDIPEGYSVSREKKERFSLILESASTNQTSMYLCASSLWWRQGAGNTIYFGEGSWLTVV.

The chain links TRBV5-1 to TRBJ2-3; TRBD1 agrees at 8 bases. This CDR3 is built from 14 residues. The germline V gene encodes CDR1 SGHRS and CDR2 YFSETQ. The V segment lost 7 bases and the J segment 6 bases; nucleotides outside the gene matches: 10. CDR3 amino acids: CASAGGPLWDTQYF. As DNA, the CDR3 is TGCGCCAGCGCAGGGGGCCCGTTGTGGGATACGCAGTATTTT.

The chain carries TRBV5-6 and TRBJ1-6; 7 nucleotides match TRBD1. Germline lookup yields CDR1 SGHDT and CDR2 YYEEEE. Trimming cost V 0 bases and J 7 bases; bases outside gene matches: 4. The CDR3 loop spans 15 amino acids. CDR3 in DNA: TGTGCCAGCAGCTTGGTTGACAGGGTGAATTCACCCCTCCACTTT. Protein: CASSLVDRVNSPLHF.

The rearrangement joins TRBV15 to TRBJ1-6; no clear D. CDR1 and CDR2 (germline): LNHNV, YYDKDF (reference sequence). The germline V and J ends were trimmed by 4 bases and 7 bases, with 14 bases remaining between them. The CDR3 has 15 amino acids. CDR3: CATSNYGIWNSPLHF. Here the CDR3 DNA reads TGTGCCACCAGCAATTACGGGATTTGGAATTCACCCCTCCACTTT.

The chain links TRBV2 to TRBJ1-4; D might be TRBD1 (5 bases). CDR1 SNHLY and CDR2 FYNNEI come from the germline V gene. The CDR3 loop spans 14 amino acids. Trimming cost V 5 bases and J 0 bases, with 7 bases left between them. CDR3 sequence (DNA): TGTGCCAGCAGTCCAGGGCCAACTAATGAAAAACTGTTTTTT. Protein product: CASSPGPTNEKLFF. The whole variable domain, filled in from reference TRBV2 and TRBJ1-4, reads EPEVTQTPSHQVTQMGQEVILRCVPISNHLYFYWYRQILGQKVEFLVSFYNNEISEKSEIFDDQFSVERPDGSNFTLKIRSTKLEDSAMYFCASSPGPTNEKLFFGSGTQLSVL.

The CDR3 region has the DNA TGTGCCAGCTCACGGGAAGAGAAGTACAATGAGCAGTTCTTC. It yields the protein CASSREEKYNEQFF. This rearrangement joins TRBV18 to TRBJ2-1; D gene unclear. The CDR3 extends over 14 amino acids. The germline gives CDR1 KGHSH, CDR2 LQKENI. V was clipped by 4 bases and J by 4 bases, with 11 bases between them.

The CDR3 loop is CASSPYSGTSSYNEQFF. DNA for the CDR3: TGTGCCAGCTCACCATACTCCGGGACCAGCTCCTACAATGAGCAGTTCTTC. The rearrangement uses TRBV18 and TRBJ2-1; D is possibly TRBD1 or TRBD2 (5 bases each). V shed 2 bases and J shed 0 bases, with 14 bases lying between them. The germline V gene has CDR1 KGHSH and CDR2 LQKENI. CDR3 length: 17 amino acids.

This clone has a single count. The V gene is TRBV14, the J gene TRBJ2-7; D perhaps matches TRBD1 (6 bases). The CDR3 totals 15 residues. V lost 4 bases and J 3 bases, leaving 16 bases between the germline ends. Germline CDR1 is SGHDN and CDR2 is FVKESK. CDR3 sequence (DNA): TGTGCCAGCAGCCGCCTACAGGGATTGGGCTACGAGCAGTACTTC. Translation: CASSRLQGLGYEQYF.

V and J are TRBV5-4 and TRBJ2-6, with a weak D call TRBD1 (6 bases). Germline V gene data show CDR1 as SGHNT and CDR2 as YYREEE (reference sequence). This CDR3 comprises 16 residues. The V and J ends lost 4 bases and 2 bases respectively, with 13 bases between them. This CDR3 reads CASSPWTAPGANVLTF. CDR3 coding DNA: TGTGCCAGCAGCCCCTGGACAGCCCCTGGGGCCAACGTCCTGACTTTC.

The CDR3 DNA sequence: TGTGCCACCAGCAGACCCATGGAGCGGGGTAGCACAGATACGCAGTATTTT. Translation gives CATSRPMERGSTDTQYF. The rearrangement links TRBV15 to TRBJ2-3, with 7 bases matching TRBD2. The length of the CDR3 is 17 residues. The germline CDR1 and CDR2 sequences are LNHNV and YYDKDF (reference sequence). The ends lost 2 bases at V and 0 bases at J; junction bases unmatched: 8.

V and J are TRBV9 and TRBJ1-2; 12 nucleotides align to TRBD1. The CDR3 sequence is 14 residues long. The germline V gene has CDR1 SGDLS and CDR2 YYNGEE. The trim removed 3 bases at V and 7 bases at J, leaving 4 bases unmatched. The CDR3, as DNA: TGTGCCAGCAGCGCGGGACAGGGGGCAGTTGGCTACACCTTC. Encoded protein: CASSAGQGAVGYTF.